The rows below give T cell receptor beta chains drawn from one sample of a study of memory CD4+ T cells and cytomegalovirus serostatus. The assay was immunoSEQ multiplex PCR, and TCRdb's table has in-frame clones only and misses some. The table has over 65,000 clones, under 80% seen once. The sequencing sample was made of memory CD4+ T cells from blood. These receptors originate from an adult in good health and CMV-seropositive. Both conserved end residues are part of each CDR3. A D gene is named only where the DNA matches it firmly. Rows give clone size only sometimes, using once, few, many, or a class for an expanded clone.

v_call	j_call	d_call	clone_size	cdr3_nt	cdr3_aa
TRBV5-1	TRBJ1-6	.	.	TGCGCCAGCAGCTCTCCGCAATCACCCCTCCACTTT	CASSSPQSPLHF
TRBV12-5	TRBJ2-1	.	.	TGTGCTAGTGGTTTGGTACTGGTTGCAGGGGCGGATGAGCAGTTCTTC	CASGLVLVAGADEQFF
TRBV9	TRBJ1-3	.	medium-sized	TGTGCCAGCAGCGCAATGTGGGGAAACACCATATATTTT	CASSAMWGNTIYF
TRBV6-5	TRBJ1-1	TRBD1	.	TGTGCCAGCAGTTCAAACTACAGGGGCTCGAACACTGAAGCTTTCTTT	CASSSNYRGSNTEAFF
TRBV5-6	TRBJ1-2	.	.	TGTGCCAGCAGCTCAGCAGTTGACTATGGCTACACCTTC	CASSSAVDYGYTF
TRBV7-2	TRBJ2-7	.	.	TGTGCCAGCAGCCCCCGTGACAGCTCCTACGAGCAGTACTTC	CASSPRDSSYEQYF
TRBV11-3	TRBJ2-1	.	.	TGTGCCAGCAGCTTCGGGAGCTGGTCCTACAATGAGCAGTTCTTC	CASSFGSWSYNEQFF
TRBV2	TRBJ2-2	.	.	TGTGCCAGCAGTGACGACACCGGGGAGCTGTTTTTT	CASSDDTGELFF
TRBV7-9	TRBJ1-1	.	.	TGTGCCAGCAGCTTAGTGGGATCCACTGAAGCTTTCTTT	CASSLVGSTEAFF
TRBV4-1	TRBJ2-3	TRBD2	.	TGCGCCAGCAGGCAATCACTAGCGGGAGGGGATACGCAGTATTTT	CASRQSLAGGDTQYF
TRBV7-6	TRBJ1-2	.	.	TGTGCCAGCAGCTTAGCTGGGGGGGCCGTGATGACTTTC	CASSLAGGAVMTF
TRBV6-1	TRBJ2-5	.	.	TGTGCCAGCAGTGAAGTGGGGGTAGAGACCCAGTACTTC	CASSEVGVETQYF
TRBV12-5	TRBJ2-3	TRBD2	.	TGTGCTAGTGGTTTGGATCGGACTAGCGAGGACACAGATACGCAGTATTTT	CASGLDRTSEDTDTQYF
TRBV4-1	TRBJ1-1	.	.	TGCGCCAGCAGCCAAGGAGGACAGTCAATGCGTGTAGCTTTCTTT	CASSQGGQSMRVAFF
TRBV7-6	TRBJ2-1	TRBD1	.	TGTGCCAGCAGCTTAGTGGGGCAGGGGGCTCACAATGAGCAGTTCTTC	CASSLVGQGAHNEQFF
TRBV10-3	TRBJ1-2	TRBD1	.	TGTGCCATCACCTCCGGACAGGGCCTCTATGGCTACACCTTC	CAITSGQGLYGYTF
TRBV5-1	TRBJ1-2	TRBD1	.	TGCGCCAGCAGCGGACTACAGGGGCGGGGCGGCTACACCTTC	CASSGLQGRGGYTF
TRBV11-2	TRBJ1-6	.	.	TGTGCCAGCAGCTTACGGAATTCACCCCTCCACTTT	CASSLRNSPLHF
TRBV6-4	TRBJ1-1	.	.	TGTGCCAGCAGTGACTTACAGGGTGAAGCTTTCTTT	CASSDLQGEAFF
TRBV5-1	TRBJ1-4	TRBD1	.	TGCGCCAGCAGCTTGACGACAGGGGCGGCAACTAATGAAAAACTGTTTTTT	CASSLTTGAATNEKLFF
TRBV20-1	TRBJ2-1	.	.	TGCAGTGCTAGAGCAAAGTTACAGCAGTTCTTC	CSARAKLQQFF
TRBV11-3	TRBJ2-1	.	.	TGTGCCAGCAGCCAACGGGAATTTAGGAGCGATGAGCAGTTCTTC	CASSQREFRSDEQFF
TRBV4-3	TRBJ2-2	.	.	TGCGCCAGCAGCCAAGATCAGCCGGGGCGGGCCGGGGAGCTGTTTTTT	CASSQDQPGRAGELFF
TRBV5-1	TRBJ2-7	TRBD1	.	TGCGCCAGCAGCCCACGACAGGGGCCCTACGAGCAGTACTTC	CASSPRQGPYEQYF
TRBV19	TRBJ1-2	.	.	TGTGCCAGTAGTATAAAGGGTTTGGACTATGGCTACACCTTC	CASSIKGLDYGYTF
TRBV5-1	TRBJ2-1	.	once	TGCGCCAGCAGCTTGGATTATCGGGTCAATGAGCAGTTCTTC	CASSLDYRVNEQFF
TRBV6-5	TRBJ2-7	TRBD1	.	TGTGCCAGCAGGCCGGGACAGGGAACCTACGAGCAGTACTTC	CASRPGQGTYEQYF
TRBV19	TRBJ1-5	.	.	TGTGCCAGTAGCAATAGTCCCGACTCATTCAGGGGAGGCAATCAGCCCCAGCATTTT	CASSNSPDSFRGGNQPQHF
TRBV28	TRBJ2-6	TRBD2	.	TGTGCCAGCAGTTTGTCCGGACTAGAGGGCTCTGGGGCCAACGTCCTGACTTTC	CASSLSGLEGSGANVLTF
TRBV28	TRBJ2-5	TRBD2	.	TGTGCCAGCAGTTCTCAGGGAGGGCAAGAGACCCAGTACTTC	CASSSQGGQETQYF
TRBV6-5	TRBJ2-7	TRBD1	.	TGTGCCAGCAGTAACGACAGGGAACGGACCTTC	CASSNDRERTF
TRBV19	TRBJ2-2	.	few	TGTGCCAGTAGTATTCAAGGGGTCACCGGGGAGCTGTTTTTT	CASSIQGVTGELFF
TRBV2	TRBJ1-2	.	.	TGTGCCAGCAGTAAGGACGCTTCCTGGGGCTACACCTTC	CASSKDASWGYTF
TRBV9	TRBJ2-2	.	.	TGTGCCAGCAGCGTAGATCCACATCGGGAGCTGTTTTTT	CASSVDPHRELFF
TRBV2	TRBJ2-5	TRBD1	.	TGTGCCAGCAGTGAAAACAGGGGGCCCCAAGAGACCCAGTACTTC	CASSENRGPQETQYF
TRBV5-1	TRBJ2-3	TRBD1	.	TGCGCCAGCAGCCTGACCAAGGGGGCCCGGGATACGCAGTATTTT	CASSLTKGARDTQYF
TRBV10-3	TRBJ1-5	.	.	TGTGCCATCAGTGGGGGGGGGCCCAATCAGCCCCAGCATTTT	CAISGGGPNQPQHF
TRBV28	TRBJ1-2	.	.	TGTGCCAGCGGAAGGGAAGGTGGCTACACCTTC	CASGREGGYTF
TRBV5-1	TRBJ1-1	.	few	TGCGCCAGCAGCTTGGAAGACTACACTGAAGCTTTCTTT	CASSLEDYTEAFF
TRBV19	TRBJ1-3	.	.	TGTGCCAGCGCTTTGGGGGACTCTGGAAACACCATATATTTT	CASALGDSGNTIYF
TRBV5-4	TRBJ1-2	TRBD1	.	TGTGCCAGCAGCTTGGCCTTCGGACAGGGAGGTGGCTACACCTTC	CASSLAFGQGGGYTF
TRBV9	TRBJ1-1	TRBD1	few	TGTGCCAGCAGCGTAGCAGACAGGGGGATTTTCTTT	CASSVADRGIFF
TRBV7-9	TRBJ2-3	.	.	TGTGCCAGCAGCTTAGGACGTGGGGGTAGCACAGATACGCAGTATTTT	CASSLGRGGSTDTQYF
TRBV18	TRBJ2-5	TRBD1	few	TGTGCCAGCTCGATAACCAAAGGGACAGGTCAAGAGACCCAGTACTTC	CASSITKGTGQETQYF
TRBV5-5	TRBJ1-1	TRBD1	.	TGTGCCAGCTTCGACAGGGCGGGTGGGAACACTGAAGCTTTCTTT	CASFDRAGGNTEAFF
TRBV6-5	TRBJ1-2	.	.	TGTGCCAGCAGTTACAGTTCAGGGGTGGGAGGCTACACCTTC	CASSYSSGVGGYTF
TRBV20-1	TRBJ2-5	.	.	TGCAGTGCCCACGAAGAGACCCAGTACTTC	CSAHEETQYF
TRBV5-6	TRBJ2-2	TRBD1	.	TGTGCCAGCAGCTCAATACCGGGACAGACTAACACCGGGGAGCTGTTTTTT	CASSSIPGQTNTGELFF
TRBV5-1	TRBJ1-4	.	.	TGCGCCAGCAGCCCGGGTGTAACTCGTGAAAAACTGTTTTTT	CASSPGVTREKLFF
TRBV7-2	TRBJ2-5	TRBD2	.	TGTGCCAGCAGACTTAGCGGGGGGGCGGAGACCCAGTACTTC	CASRLSGGAETQYF
TRBV5-4	TRBJ2-5	.	.	TGTGCCAGCAGCCCAAGATCGGGGGAAGAGACCCAGTACTTC	CASSPRSGEETQYF